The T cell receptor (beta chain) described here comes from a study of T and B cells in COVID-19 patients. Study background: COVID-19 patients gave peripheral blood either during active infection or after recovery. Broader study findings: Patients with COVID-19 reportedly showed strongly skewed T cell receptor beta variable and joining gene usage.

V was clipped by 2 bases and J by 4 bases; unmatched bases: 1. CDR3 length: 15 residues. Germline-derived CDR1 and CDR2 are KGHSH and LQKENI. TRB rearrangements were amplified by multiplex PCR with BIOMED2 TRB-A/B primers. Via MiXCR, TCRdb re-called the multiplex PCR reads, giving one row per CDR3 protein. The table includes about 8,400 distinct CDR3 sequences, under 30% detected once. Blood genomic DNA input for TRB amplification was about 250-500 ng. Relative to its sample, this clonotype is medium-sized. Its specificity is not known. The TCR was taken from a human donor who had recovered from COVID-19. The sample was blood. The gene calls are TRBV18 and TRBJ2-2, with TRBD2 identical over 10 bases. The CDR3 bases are TGTGCCAGCTCACCAACTAGCGGGGCCACCGGGGAGCTGTTTTTT. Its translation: CASSPTSGATGELFF.